Here is one TCR beta chain with its context. V was pared by 8 bases and J by 5 bases, with 9 bases between. Looked up from germline, CDR1 is KGHSH and CDR2 is LQKENI. The CDR3 is made up of 12 amino acids. For ophthalmopathy patients, the Clinical Activity Score was at least 3 and the NOSPECS grade at least 4; duration was under 3 months. These data are taken from a study of T cells in Graves' hyperthyroidism and ophthalmopathy. Study-wide background: It was at initial diagnosis, before any treatment, that peripheral blood was collected.

TCR beta CDR3 regions were amplified from RNA transcripts. First-round RT-PCR targeting the TCR CDR3 was performed with the HTBI primer set. TCRdb called the multiplex PCR reads again in MiXCR, with one record for every CDR3 protein. The profile shows about 640,000 distinct CDR3 sequences, around 21% of them singletons. The clonotype comes from a man in his thirties or forties with Graves' ophthalmopathy. The chain recombines TRBV18 with TRBJ2-2; tentative D call: TRBD1 (6 bases). Material for sequencing was blood. The CDR3 bases are TGTGCCAGCCTGAGGGGGACCGGGGAGCTGTTTTTT. Protein: CASLRGTGELFF.